This TCR beta chain was captured by sequencing in a study of spatial heterogeneity in lung cancer. Study-wide points: The number of expanded tumor alpha and beta chains correlated with mutation number. Estimated coverage of tumor T cells was about 7% for alpha and about 13% for beta chains.

TCRdb recomputed calls from the 5' RACE reads with MiXCR, one row per CDR3 protein. Among 7,500 or so distinct CDR3 sequences listed, 11% to 15% were seen once. In regard to this clonotype: As yet, its antigen is unknown.

This CDR3 spans 13 amino acids. Germline trimming cut 5 bases from V and 5 bases from J; bases unmatched to any gene: 4. Germline CDR1 is SGHAT and CDR2 is FQNNGV. This sample's time point: sample taken at primary tumor resection. Unsorted whole RNA of tumor, nontumor lung or frozen PBMC was sequenced. This sequence originates from a female donor with early-stage non-small cell lung cancer. The genes are TRBV11-2 and TRBJ2-7, with 9 bases matching TRBD1. The sequencing here drew on lung tumor tissue, taken at surgery. This CDR3 is CASSIGTGHEQYF. The DNA for the CDR3 is TGTGCCAGCAGCATCGGGACAGGGCACGAGCAGTACTTC.